This TCR beta chain was profiled in a study of cytomegalovirus exposure and HLA in healthy donors. Study-wide findings and caveats: Cytomegalovirus association was assigned to more than 150 TCR beta chains. Later analysis suggested links between common viral pathogens and several top significant clusters. Most TCR sequences showed up rarely, but some public TCRs showed up in many donors. In a later analysis, donors in an Asian-associated ancestry cluster reportedly had fewer N-insertions in productive TCRs than the cohort mean.

This CDR3 comprises 16 residues. Germline V lookup: CDR1 MNHNY, CDR2 SVGAGI (reference sequence). V lost 4 bases and J 5 bases, leaving 20 bases between the germline ends. 13 Jbeta primers and 60 Vbeta primers were used for the PCR. The protocol was immunoSEQ multiplex PCR, while the TCRdb copy is restricted to in-frame clones and leaves out a portion. This table holds 130,000 or so clones, more than 75% found once. A note on this clone: Its specificity is unknown.

This clonotype was obtained from a woman younger than 45 in good health and CMV-seronegative. Material: PBMCs. The chain combines TRBV6-6 with TRBJ2-5; a possible D gene is TRBD2 (6 bases). The CDR3 region has the DNA TGTGCCAGCAGTTCCAACCCGGGACTGCCTGGGGAGACCCAGTACTTC. Amino acid sequence: CASSSNPGLPGETQYF.